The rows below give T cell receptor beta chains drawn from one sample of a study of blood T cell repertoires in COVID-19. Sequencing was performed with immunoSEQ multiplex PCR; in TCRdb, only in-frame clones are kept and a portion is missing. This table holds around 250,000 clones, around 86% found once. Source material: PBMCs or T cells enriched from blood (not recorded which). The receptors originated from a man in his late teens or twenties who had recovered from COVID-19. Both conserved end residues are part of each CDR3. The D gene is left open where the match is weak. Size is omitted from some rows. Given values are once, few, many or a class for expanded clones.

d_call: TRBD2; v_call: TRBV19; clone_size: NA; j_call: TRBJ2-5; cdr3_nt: TGTGCCAGTAGTGTCACTAGCGGGGGACTTCAAGAGACCCAGTACTTC; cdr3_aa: CASSVTSGGLQETQYF
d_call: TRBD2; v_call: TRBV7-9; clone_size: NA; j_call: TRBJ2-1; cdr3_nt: TGTGCCAGCAGCTTAGGACTAGCGGGCTACAATGAGCAGTTCTTC; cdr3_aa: CASSLGLAGYNEQFF
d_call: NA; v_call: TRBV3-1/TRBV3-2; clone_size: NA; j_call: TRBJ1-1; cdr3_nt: TGTGCCAGCAGCCATATGGGAGGGTTGAGCACTGAAGCTTTCTTT; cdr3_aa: CASSHMGGLSTEAFF
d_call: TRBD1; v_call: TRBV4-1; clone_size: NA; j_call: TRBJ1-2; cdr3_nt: TGCGCCAGCAGCCAAGATCGGACAGGGGGTTACGGCTATGGCTACACCTTC; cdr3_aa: CASSQDRTGGYGYGYTF
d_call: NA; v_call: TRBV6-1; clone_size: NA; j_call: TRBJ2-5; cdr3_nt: TGTGCCAGCAGTGACGTGGGGCCCCAAGAGACCCAGTACTTC; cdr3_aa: CASSDVGPQETQYF
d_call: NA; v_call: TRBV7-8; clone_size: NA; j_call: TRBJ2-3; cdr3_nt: TGTGCCAGCAGCTTAGTTTTGGCTAGCACGCAGTATTTT; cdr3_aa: CASSLVLASTQYF
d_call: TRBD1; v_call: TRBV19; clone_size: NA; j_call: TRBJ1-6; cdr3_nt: TGTGCCAGTACTATGGGCCGACAGGGGAGGAAATCACCCCTCCACTTT; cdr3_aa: CASTMGRQGRKSPLHF
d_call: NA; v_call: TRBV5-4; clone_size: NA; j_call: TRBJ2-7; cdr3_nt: TGTGCCAGCAGCCCAGGGACATCACGGGATGAGCAGTACTTC; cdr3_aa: CASSPGTSRDEQYF
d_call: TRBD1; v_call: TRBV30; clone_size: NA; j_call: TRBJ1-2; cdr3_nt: TGTGCCTGGTCTTTCGGACAGGACGGCTACACCTTC; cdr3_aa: CAWSFGQDGYTF
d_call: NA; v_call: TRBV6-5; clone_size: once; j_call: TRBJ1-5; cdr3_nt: TGTGCCAGCAGCCTACAGGGTGCAAATCAGCCCCAGCATTTT; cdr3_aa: CASSLQGANQPQHF
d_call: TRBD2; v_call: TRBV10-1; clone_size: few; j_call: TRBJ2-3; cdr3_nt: TGCGCCAGCAGTGAGTCGGCTAGCGGGAGTAAGACGCAGTATTTT; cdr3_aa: CASSESASGSKTQYF
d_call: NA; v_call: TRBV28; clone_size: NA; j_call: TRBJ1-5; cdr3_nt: TGTGCCAGCAGTTACTTAGCGGGACGGAATCAGCCCCAGCATTTT; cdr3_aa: CASSYLAGRNQPQHF
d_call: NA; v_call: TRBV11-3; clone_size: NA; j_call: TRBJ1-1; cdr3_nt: TGTGCCAGCAGCTTAGGACTGTCGAACACTGAAGCTTTCTTT; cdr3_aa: CASSLGLSNTEAFF
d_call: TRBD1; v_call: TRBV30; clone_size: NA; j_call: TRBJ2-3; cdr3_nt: TGTGCCTGGAGTTTGACAGGGGAGGCGACAGATACGCAGTATTTT; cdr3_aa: CAWSLTGEATDTQYF
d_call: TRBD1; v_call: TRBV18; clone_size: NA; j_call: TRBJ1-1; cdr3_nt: TGTGCCAGCTCACCCCGACAGGGATCCATGAACACTGAAGCTTTCTTT; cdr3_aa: CASSPRQGSMNTEAFF
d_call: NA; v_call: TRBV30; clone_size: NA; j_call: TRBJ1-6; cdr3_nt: TGTGCCTGGAGCTTGACAGTGGGGTCGGCACCCCTCCACTTT; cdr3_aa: CAWSLTVGSAPLHF
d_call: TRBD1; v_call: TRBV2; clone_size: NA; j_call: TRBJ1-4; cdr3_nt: TGTGCCAGCGCGGGACAGGGTAATGAAAAACTGTTTTTT; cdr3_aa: CASAGQGNEKLFF
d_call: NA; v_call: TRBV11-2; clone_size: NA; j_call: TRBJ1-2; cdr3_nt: TGTGCCAGCAGCTTAGTTCAGGCAGGGAGGGATGGCTACACCTTC; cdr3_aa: CASSLVQAGRDGYTF
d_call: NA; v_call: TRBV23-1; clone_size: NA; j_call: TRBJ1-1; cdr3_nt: TGCGCCAGCAGTCAATCACGCCAGGACAGACCCTTGAACACTGAAGCTTTCTTT; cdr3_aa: CASSQSRQDRPLNTEAFF
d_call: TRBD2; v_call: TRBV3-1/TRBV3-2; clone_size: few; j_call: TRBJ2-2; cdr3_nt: TGTGCCAGCAGCCAAGCCGGCGGGGGGGCCGGGGAGCTGTTTTTT; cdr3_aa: CASSQAGGGAGELFF
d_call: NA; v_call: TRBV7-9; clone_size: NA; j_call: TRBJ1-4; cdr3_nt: TGTGCCAGCAGTCATAGGACAGCTAATGAAAAACTGTTTTTT; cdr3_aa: CASSHRTANEKLFF
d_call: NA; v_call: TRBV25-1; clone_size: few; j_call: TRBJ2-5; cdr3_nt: TGTGCCAGCAGTAGGCAGGAACAAGAGACCCAGTACTTC; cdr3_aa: CASSRQEQETQYF
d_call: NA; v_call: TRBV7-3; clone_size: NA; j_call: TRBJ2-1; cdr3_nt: TGTGCCAGCAGCTTAGGGACTTCCTCCTACAATGAGCAGTTCTTC; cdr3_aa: CASSLGTSSYNEQFF
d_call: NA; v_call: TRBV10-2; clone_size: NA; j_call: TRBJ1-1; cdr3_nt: TGCGCCAGCAGAATACAGGGCGGTACTGAAGCTTTCTTT; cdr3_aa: CASRIQGGTEAFF
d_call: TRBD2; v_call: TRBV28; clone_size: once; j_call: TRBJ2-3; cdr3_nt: TGTGCCAGCAGTTTATTGGCTAGCGGGAACACAGATACGCAGTATTTT; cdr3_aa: CASSLLASGNTDTQYF
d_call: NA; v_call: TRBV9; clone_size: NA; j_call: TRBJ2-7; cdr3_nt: TGTGCCAGCAGCGTAGCAGGGGCTCGCTCCTACGAGCAGTACTTC; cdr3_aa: CASSVAGARSYEQYF
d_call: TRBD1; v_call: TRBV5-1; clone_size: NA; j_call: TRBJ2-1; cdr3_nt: TGCGCCAGCAGCTTCACCTGGGGACAGCGGACCAATGAGCAGTTCTTC; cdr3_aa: CASSFTWGQRTNEQFF
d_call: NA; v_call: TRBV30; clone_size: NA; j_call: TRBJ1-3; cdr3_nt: TGTGCCTGGAGTGAGGAGATTGGAAACACCATATATTTT; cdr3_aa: CAWSEEIGNTIYF
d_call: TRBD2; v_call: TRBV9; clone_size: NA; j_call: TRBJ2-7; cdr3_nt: TGTGCCAGCAGCGTACTAGCGGGAGAACCCTACGAGCAGTACTTC; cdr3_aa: CASSVLAGEPYEQYF
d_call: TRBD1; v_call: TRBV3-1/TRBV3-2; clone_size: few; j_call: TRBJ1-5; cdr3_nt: TGTGCCAGCAGCGAAACGGGACAGAGCAATCAGCCCCAGCATTTT; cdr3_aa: CASSETGQSNQPQHF
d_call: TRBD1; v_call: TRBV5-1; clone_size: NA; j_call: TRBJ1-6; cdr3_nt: TGCGCCAGCAGCTTGGCAGGGACAGGGCGGTCACCCCTCCACTTT; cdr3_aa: CASSLAGTGRSPLHF
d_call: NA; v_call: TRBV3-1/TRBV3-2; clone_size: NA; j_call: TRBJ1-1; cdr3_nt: TGTGCCAGCAGCCAAGAGGGGGGAGGTACTGAAGCTTTCTTT; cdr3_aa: CASSQEGGGTEAFF
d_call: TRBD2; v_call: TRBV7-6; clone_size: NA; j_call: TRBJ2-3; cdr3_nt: TGTGCCAGCAGCTTGGGACTAGCGGGAGGTTCGAGCACAGATACGCAGTATTTT; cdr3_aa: CASSLGLAGGSSTDTQYF
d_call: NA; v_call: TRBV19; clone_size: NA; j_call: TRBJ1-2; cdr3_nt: TGTGCCAGTAGTTCACTAGCCTATGGCTACACCTTC; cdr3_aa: CASSSLAYGYTF
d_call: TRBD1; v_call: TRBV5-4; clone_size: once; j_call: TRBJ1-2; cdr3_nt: TGTGCCAGCAGCTTATTTTCCGGGGACAGTCAGGGCTACACCTTC; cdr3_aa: CASSLFSGDSQGYTF
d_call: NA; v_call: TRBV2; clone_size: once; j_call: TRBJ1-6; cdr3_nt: TGTGCCAGCAGTGAAGGGTCAGGTTGGAATTCACCCCTCCACTTT; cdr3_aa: CASSEGSGWNSPLHF
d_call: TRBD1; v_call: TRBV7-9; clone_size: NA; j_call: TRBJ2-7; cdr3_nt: TGTGCCAGCAGTTTGGACAGGGAGCTCGAGCAGTACTTC; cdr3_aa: CASSLDRELEQYF
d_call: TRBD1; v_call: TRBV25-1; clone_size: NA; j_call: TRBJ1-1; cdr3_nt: TGTGCCAGCAGCGACCCTGACAGGGGGGACACTGAAGCTTTCTTT; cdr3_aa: CASSDPDRGDTEAFF
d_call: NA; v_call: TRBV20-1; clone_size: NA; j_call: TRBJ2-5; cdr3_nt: TGCAGTGCTAGCGAGGAGACCCAGTACTTC; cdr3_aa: CSASEETQYF
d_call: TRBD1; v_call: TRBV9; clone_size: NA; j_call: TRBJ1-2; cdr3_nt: TGTGCCAGCAGCGTGGACAGGGTTCCTGGCTACACCTTC; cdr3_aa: CASSVDRVPGYTF
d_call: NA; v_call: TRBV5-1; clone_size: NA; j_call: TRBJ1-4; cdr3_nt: TGCGCCAGCAGCCCGGGGGGCGGCGGTAATGAAAAACTGTTTTTT; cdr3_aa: CASSPGGGGNEKLFF
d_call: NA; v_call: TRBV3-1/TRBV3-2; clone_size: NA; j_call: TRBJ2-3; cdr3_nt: TGTGCCAGCAGCGACACTCAGGTGGGGGACTCGCGCACAGATACGCAGTATTTT; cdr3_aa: CASSDTQVGDSRTDTQYF
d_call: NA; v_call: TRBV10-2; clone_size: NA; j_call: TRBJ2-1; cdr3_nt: TGCGCCAGCAGTGAACAGTATGAGCAGTTCTTC; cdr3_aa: CASSEQYEQFF
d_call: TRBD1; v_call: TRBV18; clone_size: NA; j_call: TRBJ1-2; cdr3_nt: TGTGCCAGCTCACCCTGGGACAGTTATGGCTACACCTTC; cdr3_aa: CASSPWDSYGYTF
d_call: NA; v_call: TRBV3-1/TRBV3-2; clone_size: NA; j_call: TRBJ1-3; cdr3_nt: TGTGCCAGCAGCCAAGATAGAAACACCATATATTTT; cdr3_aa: CASSQDRNTIYF
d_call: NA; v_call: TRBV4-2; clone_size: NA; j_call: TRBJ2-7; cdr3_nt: TGTGCCAGCAGCGCACAACAGGGAGTTTTCGGTACTACTTACGAGCAGTACTTC; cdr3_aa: CASSAQQGVFGTTYEQYF
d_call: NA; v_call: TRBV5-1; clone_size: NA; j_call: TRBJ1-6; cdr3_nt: TGCGCCAGCAGCTTAAACAGGCAACGAGGTTCACCCCTCCACTTT; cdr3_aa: CASSLNRQRGSPLHF